The rows below give T cell receptor beta chains drawn from one sample of a study of control samples from healthy donors and cancer patients. Repertoires were generated with immunoSEQ multiplex PCR, while TCRdb's copy carries only in-frame clones and drops some. The sample records fewer than 120,000 clones, around nine tenths being singletons. Specimen: PBMCs. These TCRs come from a woman aged 55-70 years with lung cancer. The CDR3 runs from the conserved cysteine through the conserved F or W. D genes are given only for firm matches. Only part of the rows carry a size: once, few, many, or a class if the clone is expanded.

V: TRBV7-9
size: NA
D: NA
J: TRBJ1-3
DNA: TGTGCCAGCAGCTCGGACGGGAGGGGTAACACCATATATTTT
CDR3: CASSSDGRGNTIYF

V: TRBV6-6
size: once
D: NA
J: TRBJ1-5
DNA: TGTGCCAGCAGTTCCCCGGGGGGAGGTCAGCCCCAGCATTTT
CDR3: CASSSPGGGQPQHF

V: TRBV24-1
size: NA
D: TRBD1
J: TRBJ1-2
DNA: TGTGCCACCAGTGATTTGCAGGGGGCGACGGGCTACACCTTC
CDR3: CATSDLQGATGYTF

V: TRBV7-3
size: few
D: TRBD1
J: TRBJ2-2
DNA: TGTGCCAGCAGCTTAACGGGACAGGGGAACACCGGGGAGCTGTTTTTT
CDR3: CASSLTGQGNTGELFF

V: TRBV7-2
size: NA
D: NA
J: TRBJ1-2
DNA: TGTGCCAGCAGCTTAGGCATAGGGTATGGCTACACCTTC
CDR3: CASSLGIGYGYTF

V: TRBV5-4
size: few
D: TRBD1
J: TRBJ1-4
DNA: TGTGCCAGCAGCTCCAAACAGGGGGCAGGGGAAAAACTGTTTTTT
CDR3: CASSSKQGAGEKLFF

V: TRBV7-9
size: NA
D: TRBD1
J: TRBJ1-6
DNA: TGTGCCAGCAGCTTAGGGTCTGGGACAGGTAACAATTCACCCCTCCACTTT
CDR3: CASSLGSGTGNNSPLHF

V: TRBV6-5
size: NA
D: NA
J: TRBJ1-2
DNA: TGTGCCAGCAGAGCGGACAGACGAAACTATGGCTACACCTTC
CDR3: CASRADRRNYGYTF

V: TRBV30
size: NA
D: TRBD1
J: TRBJ1-4
DNA: TGTGCCTGCACAGGGGAAAGGTTCATGAATCAAAAACTGTTTTTT
CDR3: CACTGERFMNQKLFF

V: TRBV6-5
size: NA
D: NA
J: TRBJ1-1
DNA: TGTGCCAGCAGTCTACTTACAGGTTCGAACACTGAAGCTTTCTTT
CDR3: CASSLLTGSNTEAFF

V: TRBV19
size: NA
D: TRBD1
J: TRBJ1-4
DNA: TGTGCCAGTAGTGCCCAAGGACAGGGGCAAGCTGAAAAACTGTTTTTT
CDR3: CASSAQGQGQAEKLFF

V: TRBV7-2
size: NA
D: NA
J: TRBJ2-5
DNA: TGTGCCAGCAGCTTAACAGTCTCCTCCCAAGAGACCCAGTACTTC
CDR3: CASSLTVSSQETQYF

V: TRBV7-2
size: NA
D: NA
J: TRBJ1-5
DNA: TGTGCCAGCAGCCAACAGGGATATAGCAATCAGCCCCAGCATTTT
CDR3: CASSQQGYSNQPQHF

V: TRBV11-2
size: NA
D: NA
J: TRBJ1-1
DNA: TGTGCCAGCAGCCAGGGACACTCGGCCACTGAAGCTTTCTTT
CDR3: CASSQGHSATEAFF

V: TRBV12-3/TRBV12-4
size: few
D: NA
J: TRBJ2-1
DNA: TGTGCCAGCAGTTTACTGACCAATGAGCAGTTCTTC
CDR3: CASSLLTNEQFF

V: TRBV6-6
size: NA
D: TRBD1
J: TRBJ1-5
DNA: TGTGCCAGCTGGGGACAGCCGGGTCAGCCCCAGCATTTT
CDR3: CASWGQPGQPQHF

V: TRBV19
size: NA
D: NA
J: TRBJ2-5
DNA: TGTGCCAGTAGTATTTTGGTCCAAGAGACCCAGTACTTC
CDR3: CASSILVQETQYF

V: TRBV7-9
size: NA
D: NA
J: TRBJ2-7
DNA: TGTGCCAGCAGCCCATTGGGGGAGGGGGCATCCTACGAGCAGTACTTC
CDR3: CASSPLGEGASYEQYF

V: TRBV20-1
size: NA
D: TRBD1
J: TRBJ2-2
DNA: TGCAGTGCTAGTATAGGGGGCTTGGGGGAGCTGTTTTTT
CDR3: CSASIGGLGELFF

V: TRBV7-7
size: NA
D: NA
J: TRBJ2-1
DNA: TGTGCTAGCAGCTTAACGAAGAATGAGTACAATGAGCAGTTCTTC
CDR3: CASSLTKNEYNEQFF

V: TRBV5-1
size: NA
D: NA
J: TRBJ2-3
DNA: TGCGCCAGCAGCTTTGACGCCGCAGCCCGCACAGATACGCAGTATTTT
CDR3: CASSFDAAARTDTQYF

V: TRBV7-2
size: NA
D: NA
J: TRBJ2-5
DNA: TGTGCCAGCAGCTTGTTTGGGCAGACCCTTCAAGAGACCCAGTACTTC
CDR3: CASSLFGQTLQETQYF

V: TRBV9
size: NA
D: TRBD2
J: TRBJ2-7
DNA: TGTGCCAGCAGCCCCCAAGCGGGACTAGCGGGTCTCCCCGAGCAGTACTTC
CDR3: CASSPQAGLAGLPEQYF

V: TRBV7-9
size: NA
D: NA
J: TRBJ1-1
DNA: TGTGCCAGCAGCTTATTCAGGGGTGGGAACACTGAAGCTTTCTTT
CDR3: CASSLFRGGNTEAFF

V: TRBV4-1
size: NA
D: TRBD1
J: TRBJ2-2
DNA: TGCGCCAGCAGCCGAGGGACAGGGAACACCGGGGAGCTGTTTTTT
CDR3: CASSRGTGNTGELFF

V: TRBV10-3
size: NA
D: NA
J: TRBJ2-2
DNA: TGTGCCATCAGTGTTGGTTCGACGAGCGGCGGGGAGCTGTTTTTT
CDR3: CAISVGSTSGGELFF

V: TRBV5-5
size: NA
D: NA
J: TRBJ2-7
DNA: TGTGCCAGCAGCTTAGACAGGTACGAGCAGTACTTC
CDR3: CASSLDRYEQYF

V: TRBV9
size: once
D: NA
J: TRBJ1-6
DNA: TGTGCCAGCAGCTACGACAGTGCCCCCAGGAGTTCACCCCTCCACTTT
CDR3: CASSYDSAPRSSPLHF

V: TRBV11-3
size: once
D: NA
J: TRBJ1-2
DNA: TGTGCCAGCAGCTTCCTCGGCGGCATCTATGGCCACACCTTC
CDR3: CASSFLGGIYGHTF

V: TRBV7-9
size: NA
D: NA
J: TRBJ1-2
DNA: TGTGCCAGCAGCTTAACAAAGCGGATCTCCTTC
CDR3: CASSLTKRISF

V: TRBV11-3
size: NA
D: NA
J: TRBJ2-5
DNA: TGTGCCAGCAGCAACGGATTGGGGGGAGAGACCCAGTACTTC
CDR3: CASSNGLGGETQYF

V: TRBV11-2
size: NA
D: NA
J: TRBJ1-5
DNA: TGTGCCAGCAGCCCTACGGCTAGCAATCAGCCCCAGCATTTT
CDR3: CASSPTASNQPQHF

V: TRBV7-2
size: NA
D: TRBD2
J: TRBJ2-5
DNA: TGTGCCAGCAGCCAGGCTCGGACTAGGGGAGAGACCCAGTACTTC
CDR3: CASSQARTRGETQYF

V: TRBV19
size: NA
D: NA
J: TRBJ1-1
DNA: TGTGCCAGTAGTATCCTGGGCGGCACTGAAGCTTTCTTT
CDR3: CASSILGGTEAFF

V: TRBV5-1
size: NA
D: NA
J: TRBJ1-1
DNA: TGCGCCAGCAGCGGCGAACGGGGGACTGAAGCTTTCTTT
CDR3: CASSGERGTEAFF

V: TRBV11-3
size: NA
D: TRBD1
J: TRBJ2-2
DNA: TGTGCCAGCAGCCCCGGGACAGGGGAGTTCACCGGGGAGCTGTTTTTT
CDR3: CASSPGTGEFTGELFF

V: TRBV19
size: NA
D: NA
J: TRBJ1-1
DNA: TGTGCCAGTAGTACCGAGGACGGGCCGGGAGAAGCTTTCTTT
CDR3: CASSTEDGPGEAFF